The 15 T cell receptor beta chains reported below all come from one sample, sequenced in a study of neurological immune-mediated disorders. TCRdb re-analysed the 5' RACE reads in MiXCR, keeping a single row per CDR3 protein. The sample records 80,000 to 85,000 distinct CDR3 sequences, just over 2.5% being singletons. The sequenced sample consisted of PBMCs. The source is a woman aged 30 to 39 with multiple sclerosis.

This clonotype was recorded many times. The genes are TRBV29-1 and TRBJ1-1; 8 nucleotides line up with TRBD1. The CDR3 runs 14 residues. V lost 4 bases, J lost 5 bases, and 9 bases stayed unmatched. CDR1 and CDR2 from the germline V gene are SQVTM and ANQGSEA. The CDR3 sequence is CSVAGQGAKTEAFF. Written as DNA, the CDR3 is TGCAGCGTTGCCGGGCAGGGGGCGAAGACTGAAGCTTTCTTT.

This clonotype was seen repeatedly, ten times or more. The rearrangement joins TRBV5-1 to TRBJ1-1; 9 nucleotides line up with TRBD1. This CDR3 has 15 residues. Germline values: CDR1 SGHRS, CDR2 YFSETQ. V shed 2 bases, J shed 6 bases, and the junction held 8 bases outside the gene matches. The CDR3 DNA sequence: TGCGCCAGCAGCTTTACCCCGGGACAGGGCTCTGAAGCTTTCTTT. It yields the protein CASSFTPGQGSEAFF.

With respect to this clonotype: A read error is possible here, since a much larger clone lies one base away. This chain links TRBV20-1 with TRBJ2-3, with 12 positions matching TRBD2. Germline CDR1 and CDR2: DFQATT and SNEGSKA (reference sequence). CDR3 length: 16 amino acids. The CDR3 sequence: CSARGRLAGVSDKQYF. The CDR3 DNA reads TGCAGTGCTAGAGGGAGACTAGCGGGAGTATCAGATAAGCAGTATTTT.

This clonotype was recorded many times. This chain connects TRBV5-1 to TRBJ1-6; 9 nucleotides align to TRBD1. Germline V gives CDR1 SGHRS, CDR2 YFSETQ. The J segment lost 10 bases and the V segment lost 0 bases, leaving 5 bases of the junction unmatched. This CDR3 region has 15 residues. CDR3: CASSLEGQGWSPLHF. In nucleotides, the CDR3 is TGCGCCAGCAGCTTGGAGGGACAGGGTTGGTCACCCCTCCACTTT.

Many counts were recorded for this clonotype. This chain uses TRBV20-1 with TRBJ2-1; D ambiguous. The germline gives CDR1 DFQATT, CDR2 SNEGSKA (reference sequence). V lost 6 bases, J lost 6 bases, and 12 bases lay in between. This CDR3 contains 12 residues. In DNA, the CDR3 is TGCAGTGCCGTCGAAGGGTTCAATGAGCAGTTCTTC. This translates into CSAVEGFNEQFF.

This clonotype has only a few counts. A single base separates this from a much larger clone, so it may be a read error. The chain couples TRBV10-2 to TRBJ2-3; D perhaps matches TRBD2 (5 bases). There are 12 residues in the CDR3. CDR1 and CDR2 from the germline V gene are WSHSY and SAAADI. CDR3 sequence: CDSSDYADTQYF. CDR3 DNA sequence: TGCGACAGCAGTGACTATGCAGATACGCAGTATTTT.

This clonotype came up many times. This chain joins TRBV5-1 and TRBJ1-1; no definite D call. The germline gives CDR1 SGHRS, CDR2 YFSETQ. Deletions cut 0 bases from V and 7 bases from J, with 7 bases between. The CDR3 runs to 12 residues. CDR3 residues: CASSLGGDEAFF. The CDR3 region has the DNA TGCGCCAGCAGCTTGGGGGGAGATGAAGCTTTCTTT.

The gene calls are TRBV10-3 and TRBJ2-7; 10 bases align to TRBD2. V was pared by 8 bases and J by 2 bases, with 6 bases of the junction left unmatched. CDR1 is ENHRY and CDR2 is SYGVKD in the germline V gene. CDR3 length: 14 amino acids. CDR3 residues: CAIGPSGRAYEQYF. CDR3 bases: TGTGCCATCGGCCCGAGCGGGAGGGCCTACGAGCAGTACTTC.

This clonotype occurred many times. The V and J genes are TRBV7-2 and TRBJ2-7; 12 positions agree with TRBD1. The length of the CDR3 is 15 residues. The ends lost 4 bases at V and 4 bases at J; junction bases unmatched: 5. Germline V gene sequence: CDR1 SGHTA, CDR2 FQGNSA. This CDR3 reads CASSSGTGGGYEQYF. The DNA for the CDR3 is TGTGCCAGCAGCTCCGGGACAGGGGGCGGATACGAGCAGTACTTC. Full variable domain (outside the CDR3, taken from reference TRBV7-2 and TRBJ2-7): GAGVSQSPSNKVTEKGKDVELRCDPISGHTALYWYRQSLGQGLEFLIYFQGNSAPDKSGLPSDRFSAERTGGSVSTLTIQRTQQEDSAVYLCASSSGTGGGYEQYFGPGTRLTVT.

This clonotype has ten or more counts. The gene calls are TRBV5-1 and TRBJ1-3; TRBD1 might be the D (5 bases). V lost 4 bases and J 1 base, leaving 9 bases between the germline ends. Germline V lookup: CDR1 SGHRS, CDR2 YFSETQ. The CDR3 is 14 residues long. This CDR3 is CASSGGNSGNTIYF. The CDR3 DNA reads as TGCGCCAGCAGCGGGGGAAATTCTGGAAACACCATATATTTT.

CDR3 protein: CASSHMGGAYEQYF. DNA for the CDR3: TGTGCCAGCAGCCACATGGGGGGGGCCTACGAGCAGTACTTC. This sequence joins TRBV5-5 and TRBJ2-7; 7 bases align to TRBD2. The CDR3 is made up of 14 amino acids. Germline CDR1 SGHKS, CDR2 YYEKEE (reference sequence). V shed 4 bases, J shed 2 bases, and the junction held 6 bases outside the gene matches.

This clonotype was recorded at least ten times. The V call is TRBV20-1, the J call TRBJ2-7; 7 bases map to TRBD1. This CDR3 is 11 amino acids long. Germline CDR1 reads DFQATT; CDR2 reads SNEGSKA (reference sequence). J was trimmed by 4 bases and V by 4 bases; bases with no gene match: 1. Here the CDR3 reads CSAIQGYEQYF. The CDR3 bases are TGCAGTGCTATACAGGGGTACGAGCAGTACTTC.

This clonotype was counted at least ten times. The J gene is TRBJ2-3, the V gene TRBV29-1, with D maybe TRBD2 (6 bases). The CDR3 covers 14 residues. From germline, CDR1 is SQVTM and CDR2 ANQGSEA. V dropped 7 bases and J dropped 4 bases, with 18 bases sitting between them. CDR3 residues: CSAKGSGEADTQYF. As DNA, the CDR3 is TGCAGCGCAAAGGGGTCGGGAGAGGCAGATACGCAGTATTTT.

This clonotype showed up many times. This chain joins TRBV20-1 and TRBJ2-7; D is perhaps TRBD1 (5 bases). Per germline, CDR1 DFQATT and CDR2 SNEGSKA (reference sequence). The CDR3 loop spans 12 amino acids. V was trimmed by 3 bases and J by 2 bases, leaving 8 bases between them. The DNA for the CDR3 is TGCAGTGCTAGGGACACACCCTACGAGCAGTACTTC. It yields the protein CSARDTPYEQYF.

Many counts were recorded for this clonotype. The chain recombines TRBV20-1 with TRBJ2-1; 7 bases line up with TRBD1. CDR3 length: 16 amino acids. The V and J ends lost 5 bases and 0 bases, in that order; junction bases with no gene match: 10. Germline CDR1 reads DFQATT; CDR2 reads SNEGSKA (reference sequence). CDR3 in DNA: TGCAGTGCTCCGTCCTACAGGGACAGCTCCTACAATGAGCAGTTCTTC. It is translated as CSAPSYRDSSYNEQFF.